This record concerns one TCR beta chain sequence. There is no known antigen for this receptor. It has no much larger one-base neighbor in the sample; base qualities were not kept. Ficoll-Paque density gradient centrifugation was used to isolate PBMCs. Instrument on record: Illumina NovaSeq 6000. Using 5'RACE with constant-segment primers, TCRalpha and TCRbeta cDNA libraries were constructed, with sample barcodes and unique molecular identifiers added in the process. RNA was extracted from every sample with Trizol reagent. Amplification of the libraries took two PCR steps, and the second step added a second sample barcode plus Illumina TruSeq adapters. The libraries were sequenced on an Illumina NovaSeq using 2 x 150 bp paired-end reads. The authors processed their data as follows. Demultiplexing of reads and collapsing into UMI-guided consensus sequences were performed with migec v1.2.7. Using mixcr v2.1.11, UMI consensuses were aligned to TRA and TRB V and J templates and then assembled into clonotypes. A clonotype was counted as expanded or contracted only when both edgeR and NoisET called the clonotype significant, with the noise models trained on biological replicates. For edgeR calls, the cutoffs were a false discovery rate-adjusted p below 0.01 and a log2 fold-change threshold of 1. As an exploratory analysis of dynamics, PCA with hierarchical clustering was applied to max-normalized trajectories of the 1000 most abundant clonotypes. Separately sequenced CD4+ and CD8+ repertoires were used to assign a CD4 or CD8 phenotype to each responding clone. Starting from the raw public reads, TCRdb applied fastp trimming at Q25, assembled clones with MiXCR and retained in-frame beta chains. CDR3 protein sequences are deduplicated, and each keeps its most common genes and DNA. The V and J calls follow TCRdb's processing rather than the paper's. This sample has roughly 100,000 distinct CDR3 sequences in its table, and around 16% of those were observed once. The ten largest clones take up roughly two fifths of the sample.

This record belongs to a study of T-cell memory formation after mild COVID-19 (dated by TCRdb to the early 2020s). Context from the whole study: TCR sequence clusters from the two donors were largely donor specific. Longitudinal TCRalpha and TCRbeta repertoire sequencing tracked T-cell clones expanding and contracting after mild COVID-19 in two donors. Two young, previously healthy adult volunteers made up the cohort, one male and one female. The full study reports these points: Some responding clones were found in pre-infection memory, which suggests that pre-existing cross-reactive memory T cells took part in the SARS-CoV-2 response. Only two mild cases were covered by the study, and larger cohorts that include severe cases with pre-infection samples were considered necessary. Clones that contracted from day 15 to 85 showed balanced CD4/CD8 phenotypes, whereas a second wave of clones that expanded from day 15 to 37 leaned towards CD4+. Contracting CD4+ clones appeared mostly in the CM and EM memory subsets, whereas CD8+ clones were enriched in EMRA. The second-wave clones that peaked on day 37 were not confirmed to be SARS-CoV-2 specific.

Sequencing used PBMCs or a T cell subset sorted from them (not recorded which). The clonotype comes from a man younger than 35 who had mild COVID-19 (a few samples of this study predate the infection). The sample titles of this study are shuffled in the database, so cell type and time point are left out; the donor was told from shared clones.

The sequence in DNA is TGCGCCAGCAGCCAAGATGGAGAGAGTCCGACAGATACGCAGTATTTT. It is translated as CASSQDGESPTDTQYF. The rearrangement joined TRBV4-3 to TRBJ2-3, with the identity of the D gene unclear. Inclusive of the bounding cysteine and phenylalanine, the CDR3 is 16 residues long. The sequence is cut down to CDR3 DNA, 48 bases in frame from base 1. V loses 0 bases, J loses 3 bases, and the germline ends lie 13 bases apart. Taken from the germline V gene, the CDR1 and CDR2 loops are LGHNA and YSLEER.